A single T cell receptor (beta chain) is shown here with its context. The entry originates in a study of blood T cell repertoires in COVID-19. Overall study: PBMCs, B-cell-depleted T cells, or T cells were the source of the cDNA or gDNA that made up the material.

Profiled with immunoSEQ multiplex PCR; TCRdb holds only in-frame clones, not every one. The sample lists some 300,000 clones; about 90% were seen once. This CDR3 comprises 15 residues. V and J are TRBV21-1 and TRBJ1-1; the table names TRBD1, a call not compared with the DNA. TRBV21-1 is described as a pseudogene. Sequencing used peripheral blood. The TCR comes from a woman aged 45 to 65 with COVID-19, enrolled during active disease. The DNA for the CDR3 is TGTGCCAGCAGTCAAGTCAAGGACAGGCCCACTGAAGCTTTCTTT. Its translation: CASSQVKDRPTEAFF.